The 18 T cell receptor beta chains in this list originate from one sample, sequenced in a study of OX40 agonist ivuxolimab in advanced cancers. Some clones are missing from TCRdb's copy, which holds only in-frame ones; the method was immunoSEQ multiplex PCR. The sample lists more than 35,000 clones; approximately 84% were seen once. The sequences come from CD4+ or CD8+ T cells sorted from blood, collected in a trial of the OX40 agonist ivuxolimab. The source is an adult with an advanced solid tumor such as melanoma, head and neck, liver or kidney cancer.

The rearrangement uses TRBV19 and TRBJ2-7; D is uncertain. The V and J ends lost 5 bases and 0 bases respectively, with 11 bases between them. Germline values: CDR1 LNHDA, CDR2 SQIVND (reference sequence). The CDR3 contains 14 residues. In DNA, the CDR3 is TGTGCCAGTAGTTTAGGGTTGAGCTCCTACGAGCAGTACTTC. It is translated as CASSLGLSSYEQYF. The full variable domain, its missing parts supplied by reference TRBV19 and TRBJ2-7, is DGGITQSPKYLFRKEGQNVTLSCEQNLNHDAMYWYRQDPGQGLRLIYYSQIVNDFQKGDIAEGYSVSREKKESFPLTVTSAQKNPTAFYLCASSLGLSSYEQYFGPGTRLTVT.

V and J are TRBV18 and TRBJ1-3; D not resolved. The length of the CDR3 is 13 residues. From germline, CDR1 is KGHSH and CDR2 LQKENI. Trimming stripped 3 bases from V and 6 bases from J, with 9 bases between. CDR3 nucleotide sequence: TGTGCCAGCTCACCTGTCGAGGCAAACACCATATATTTT. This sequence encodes CASSPVEANTIYF.

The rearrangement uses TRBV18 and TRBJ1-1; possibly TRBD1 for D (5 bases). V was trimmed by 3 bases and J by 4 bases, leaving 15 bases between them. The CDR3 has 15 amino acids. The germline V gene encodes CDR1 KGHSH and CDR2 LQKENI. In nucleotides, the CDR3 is TGTGCCAGCTCACCCCAAATGGGGACTTCCACTGAAGCTTTCTTT. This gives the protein CASSPQMGTSTEAFF.

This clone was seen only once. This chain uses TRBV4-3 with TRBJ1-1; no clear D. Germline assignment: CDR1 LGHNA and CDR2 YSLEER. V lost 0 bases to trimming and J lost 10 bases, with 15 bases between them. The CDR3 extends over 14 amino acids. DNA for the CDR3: TGCGCCAGCAGCCAAGATCGAAGTCCCGTGAGAGCTTTCTTT. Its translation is CASSQDRSPVRAFF.

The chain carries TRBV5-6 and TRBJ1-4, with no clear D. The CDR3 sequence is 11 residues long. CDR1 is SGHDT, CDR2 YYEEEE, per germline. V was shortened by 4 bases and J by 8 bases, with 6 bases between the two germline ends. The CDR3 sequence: CASSTGEKLFF. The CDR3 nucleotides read TGTGCCAGCAGCACGGGGGAAAAACTGTTTTTT.

The CDR3 loop is CASSDPGLATDEQYF. For the CDR3, the DNA is TGCGCCAGCAGTGATCCGGGACTAGCAACTGACGAGCAGTACTTC. The chain links TRBV10-1 to TRBJ2-7, with 9 bases lining up with TRBD2. The germline V gene has CDR1 WNHNN and CDR2 SYGVQD (reference sequence). Trimming at V came to 3 bases and at J to 5 bases, leaving 8 bases not matched to a gene. This CDR3 spans 15 amino acids.

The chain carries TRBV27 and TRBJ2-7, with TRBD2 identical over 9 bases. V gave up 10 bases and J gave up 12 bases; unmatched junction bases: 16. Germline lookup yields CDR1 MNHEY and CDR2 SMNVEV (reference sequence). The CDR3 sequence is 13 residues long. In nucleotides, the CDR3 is TGTGCCACCTCGTTGACTAGCGGCTCCGAGTGGTACTTC. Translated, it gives CATSLTSGSEWYF.

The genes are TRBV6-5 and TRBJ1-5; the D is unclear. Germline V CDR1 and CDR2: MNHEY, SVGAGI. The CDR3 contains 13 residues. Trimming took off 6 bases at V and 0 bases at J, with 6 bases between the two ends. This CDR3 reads CASRMNSNQPQHF. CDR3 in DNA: TGTGCCAGCAGGATGAATAGCAATCAGCCCCAGCATTTT.

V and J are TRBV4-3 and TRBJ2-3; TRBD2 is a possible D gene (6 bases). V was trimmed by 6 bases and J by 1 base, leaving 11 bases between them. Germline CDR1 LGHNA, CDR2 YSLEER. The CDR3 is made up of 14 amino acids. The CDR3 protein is CASSYGSGTDTQYF. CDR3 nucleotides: TGCGCCAGCAGTTACGGGAGCGGCACAGATACGCAGTATTTT.

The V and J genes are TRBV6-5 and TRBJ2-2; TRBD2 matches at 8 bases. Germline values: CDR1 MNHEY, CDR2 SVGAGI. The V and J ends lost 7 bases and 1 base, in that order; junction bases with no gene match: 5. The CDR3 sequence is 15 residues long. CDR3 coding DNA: TGTGCCAGCAACCCCGGGGGGGGGAACACCGGGGAGCTGTTTTTT. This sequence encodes CASNPGGGNTGELFF.

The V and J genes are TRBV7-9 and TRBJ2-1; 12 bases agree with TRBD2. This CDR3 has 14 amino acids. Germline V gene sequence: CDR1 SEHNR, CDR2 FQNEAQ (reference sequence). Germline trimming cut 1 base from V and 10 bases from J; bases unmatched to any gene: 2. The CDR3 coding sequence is TGTGCCAGCAGCTTAGGAGGACTAGCGGGAGAGCAGTTCTTC. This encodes CASSLGGLAGEQFF. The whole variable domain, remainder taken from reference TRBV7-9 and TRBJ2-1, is DTGVSQNPRHKITKRGQNVTFRCDPISEHNRLYWYRQTLGQGPEFLTYFQNEAQLEKSRLLSDRFSAERPKGSFSTLEIQRTEQGDSAMYLCASSLGGLAGEQFFGPGTRLTVL.

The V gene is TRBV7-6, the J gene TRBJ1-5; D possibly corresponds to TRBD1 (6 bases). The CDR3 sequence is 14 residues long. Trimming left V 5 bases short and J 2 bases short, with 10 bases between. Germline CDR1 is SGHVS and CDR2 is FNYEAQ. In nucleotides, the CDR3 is TGTGCCAGCAGCAGGACAGTCGGCAATCAGCCCCAGCATTTT. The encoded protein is CASSRTVGNQPQHF.

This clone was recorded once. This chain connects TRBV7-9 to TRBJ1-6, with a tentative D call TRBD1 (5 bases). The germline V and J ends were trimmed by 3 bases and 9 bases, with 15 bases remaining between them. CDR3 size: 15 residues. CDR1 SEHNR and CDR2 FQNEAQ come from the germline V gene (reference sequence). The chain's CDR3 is CASSFGGVGSSPLHF. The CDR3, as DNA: TGTGCCAGCAGCTTTGGAGGGGTCGGTAGTTCACCCCTCCACTTT.

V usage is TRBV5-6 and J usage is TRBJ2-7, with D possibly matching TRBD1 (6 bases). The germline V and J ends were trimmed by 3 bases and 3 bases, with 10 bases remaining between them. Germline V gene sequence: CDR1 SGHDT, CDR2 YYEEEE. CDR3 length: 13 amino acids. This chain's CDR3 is CASSSTGIYEQYF. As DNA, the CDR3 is TGTGCCAGCAGCTCTACAGGGATCTACGAGCAGTACTTC.

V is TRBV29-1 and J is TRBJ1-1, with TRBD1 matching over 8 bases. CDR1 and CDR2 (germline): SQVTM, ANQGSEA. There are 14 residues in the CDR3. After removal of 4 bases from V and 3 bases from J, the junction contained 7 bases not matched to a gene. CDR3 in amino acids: CSVVGQGRDTEAFF. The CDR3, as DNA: TGCAGCGTTGTTGGACAGGGTCGGGACACTGAAGCTTTCTTT.

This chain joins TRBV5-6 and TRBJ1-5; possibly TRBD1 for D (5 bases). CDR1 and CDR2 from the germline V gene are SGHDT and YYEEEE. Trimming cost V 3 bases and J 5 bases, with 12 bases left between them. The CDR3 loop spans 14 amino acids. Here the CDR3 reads CASSSTVGDQPQHF. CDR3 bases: TGTGCCAGCAGCTCGACAGTAGGAGATCAGCCCCAGCATTTT.

Here the CDR3 reads CASSESVFSYNEQFF. The CDR3, as DNA: TGTGCCAGCAGTGAATCCGTCTTCTCCTACAATGAGCAGTTCTTC. This chain uses TRBV6-1 with TRBJ2-1; D is uncertain. Deletions cut 2 bases from V and 0 bases from J, with 8 bases between. CDR3 length: 15 residues. The germline V gene encodes CDR1 MNHNS and CDR2 SASEGT.

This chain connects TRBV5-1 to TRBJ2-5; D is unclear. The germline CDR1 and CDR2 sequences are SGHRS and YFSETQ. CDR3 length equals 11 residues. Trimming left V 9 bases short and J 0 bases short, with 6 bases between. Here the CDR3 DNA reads TGCGCCACCAGAGACCAAGAGACCCAGTACTTC. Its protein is CATRDQETQYF.